This record covers a single T cell receptor beta chain. As to treatment: oral pan-JAK inhibitor, 5-10 mg twice daily. The sample originates from a study of CD8+ T cells in alopecia areata. Sequencing templates came from extracted RNA that was reverse transcribed into cDNA. TCRdb's copy holds only in-frame clones and misses some; the assay was immunoSEQ multiplex PCR. The table includes about 250,000 clones, roughly 63% detected once. CDR3 length: 14 residues. The germline V gene encodes CDR1 SNHLY and CDR2 FYNNEI. Trimming removed 10 bases from V and 6 bases from J, with 16 bases in between. Sequencing used CD4+ T cells sorted from blood, obtained around week 52, from a patient treated with tofacitinib. This receptor was taken from a human donor with alopecia areata. The chain uses TRBV2 and TRBJ2-6, with TRBD2 as a possible D gene (5 bases). This chain's CDR3 is CATLAGYEANVLTF. CDR3 in DNA: TGTGCCACCCTCGCGGGCTACGAGGCCAACGTCCTGACTTTC.